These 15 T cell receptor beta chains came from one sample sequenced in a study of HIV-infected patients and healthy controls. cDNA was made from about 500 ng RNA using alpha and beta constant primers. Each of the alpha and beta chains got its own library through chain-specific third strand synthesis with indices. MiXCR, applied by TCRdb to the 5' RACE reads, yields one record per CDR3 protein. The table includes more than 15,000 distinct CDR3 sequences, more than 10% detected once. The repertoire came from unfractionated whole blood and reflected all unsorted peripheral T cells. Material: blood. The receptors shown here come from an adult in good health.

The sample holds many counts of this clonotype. CDR3 coding DNA: TGTGCCAGCAGCTTATATTCTGGGAATGGCTACACCTTC. Translation gives CASSLYSGNGYTF. The chain couples TRBV7-2 to TRBJ1-2; unclear D gene. There are 13 residues in the CDR3. Looked up from germline, CDR1 is SGHTA and CDR2 is FQGNSA. Trimming pared 2 bases from V and 6 bases from J, leaving 10 bases between.

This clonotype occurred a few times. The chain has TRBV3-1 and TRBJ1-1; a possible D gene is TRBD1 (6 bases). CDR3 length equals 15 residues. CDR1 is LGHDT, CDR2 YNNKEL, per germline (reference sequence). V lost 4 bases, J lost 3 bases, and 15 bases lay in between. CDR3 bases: TGTGCCAGCAGCCGCGTACAGGGTCCTTACACTGAAGCTTTCTTT. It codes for CASSRVQGPYTEAFF.

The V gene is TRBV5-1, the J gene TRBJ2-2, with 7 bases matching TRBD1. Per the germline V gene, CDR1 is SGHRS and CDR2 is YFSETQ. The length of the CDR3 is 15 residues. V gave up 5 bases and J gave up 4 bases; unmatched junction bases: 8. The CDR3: CASRRQGPGTGELFF. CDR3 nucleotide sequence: TGCGCCAGCAGGCGACAGGGACCGGGCACCGGGGAGCTGTTTTTT.

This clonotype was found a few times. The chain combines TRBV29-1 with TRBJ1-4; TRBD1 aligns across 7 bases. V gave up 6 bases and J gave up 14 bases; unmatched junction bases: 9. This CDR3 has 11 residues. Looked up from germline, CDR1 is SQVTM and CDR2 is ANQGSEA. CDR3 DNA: TGCAGCGTGTTCCGGGACAGAAGGCTGTTTTTT. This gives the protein CSVFRDRRLFF.

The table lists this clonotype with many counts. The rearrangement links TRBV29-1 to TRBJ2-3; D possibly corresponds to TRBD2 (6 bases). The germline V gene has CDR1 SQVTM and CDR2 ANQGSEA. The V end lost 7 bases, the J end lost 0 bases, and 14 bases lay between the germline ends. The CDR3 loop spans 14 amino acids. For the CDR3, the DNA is TGCAGCGCTCGATTTGCGGGGAGCACAGATACGCAGTATTTT. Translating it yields CSARFAGSTDTQYF.

CDR3 loop: CASGLGAEQYF. The CDR3 DNA follows: TGTGCCAGCGGATTGGGGGCCGAGCAGTACTTC. The gene calls are TRBV3-1 and TRBJ2-7, with D perhaps matching TRBD1 (6 bases). Germline values: CDR1 LGHDT, CDR2 YNNKEL (reference sequence). The CDR3 contains 11 residues. Trimming shortened V by 8 bases and J by 6 bases, and 11 bases separated the two germline ends.

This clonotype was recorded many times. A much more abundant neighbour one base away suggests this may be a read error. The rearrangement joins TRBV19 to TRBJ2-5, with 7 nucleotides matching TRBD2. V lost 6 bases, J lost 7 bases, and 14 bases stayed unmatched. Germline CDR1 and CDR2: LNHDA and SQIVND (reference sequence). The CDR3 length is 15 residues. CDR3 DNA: TGTGCCAGTAGGCCCTTAAGAGCCGGGGAGGGGACCCAGTACTTC. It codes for CASRPLRAGEGTQYF.

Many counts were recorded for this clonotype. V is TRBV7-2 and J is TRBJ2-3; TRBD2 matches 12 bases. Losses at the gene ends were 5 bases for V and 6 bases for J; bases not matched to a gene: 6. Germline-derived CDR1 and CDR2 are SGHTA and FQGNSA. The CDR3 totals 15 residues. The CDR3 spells CASSRTSGAVDTQYF. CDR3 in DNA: TGTGCCAGCAGCAGGACTAGCGGGGCGGTCGATACGCAGTATTTT.

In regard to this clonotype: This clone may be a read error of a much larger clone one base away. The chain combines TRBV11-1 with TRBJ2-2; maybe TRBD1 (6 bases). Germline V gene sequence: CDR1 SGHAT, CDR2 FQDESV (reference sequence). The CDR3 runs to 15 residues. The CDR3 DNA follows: TGTGACAGCAGTCGGACAGACGCGAACACCGGGGAGCTGTTTTTT. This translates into CDSSRTDANTGELFF.

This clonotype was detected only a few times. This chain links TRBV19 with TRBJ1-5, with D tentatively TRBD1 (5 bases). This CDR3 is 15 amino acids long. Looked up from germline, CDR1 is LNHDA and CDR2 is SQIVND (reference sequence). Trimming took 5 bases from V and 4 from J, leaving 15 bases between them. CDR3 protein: CASSPNGGFNQPQHF. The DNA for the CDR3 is TGTGCCAGTAGTCCGAATGGGGGTTTTAATCAGCCCCAGCATTTT.

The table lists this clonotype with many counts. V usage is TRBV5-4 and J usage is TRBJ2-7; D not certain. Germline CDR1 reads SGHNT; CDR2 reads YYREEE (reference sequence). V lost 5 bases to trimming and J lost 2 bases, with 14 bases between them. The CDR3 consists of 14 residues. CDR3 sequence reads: CASRKWTVTYEQYF. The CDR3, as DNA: TGTGCCAGCAGGAAGTGGACGGTCACCTACGAGCAGTACTTC.

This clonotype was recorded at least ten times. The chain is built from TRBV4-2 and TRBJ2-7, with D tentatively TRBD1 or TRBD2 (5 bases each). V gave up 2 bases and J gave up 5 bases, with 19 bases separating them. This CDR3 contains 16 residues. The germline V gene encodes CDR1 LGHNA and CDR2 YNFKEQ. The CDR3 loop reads CASSQSPGTTRHEQYF. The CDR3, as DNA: TGTGCCAGCAGCCAATCCCCCGGGACGACCAGACACGAGCAGTACTTC.

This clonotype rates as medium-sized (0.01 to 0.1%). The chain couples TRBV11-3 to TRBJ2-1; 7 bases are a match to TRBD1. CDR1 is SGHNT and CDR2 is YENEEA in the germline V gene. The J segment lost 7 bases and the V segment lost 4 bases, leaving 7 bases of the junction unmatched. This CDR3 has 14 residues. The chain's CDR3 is CASSSRTGSNEQFF. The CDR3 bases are TGTGCCAGCAGCTCGCGGACAGGTTCGAATGAGCAGTTCTTC.

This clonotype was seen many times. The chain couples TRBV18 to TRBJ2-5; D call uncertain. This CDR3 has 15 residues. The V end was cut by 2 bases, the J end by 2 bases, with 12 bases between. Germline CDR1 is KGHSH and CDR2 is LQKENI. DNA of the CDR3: TGTGCCAGCTCACCAAACAGCCCTGGGCAAGAGACCCAGTACTTC. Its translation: CASSPNSPGQETQYF.

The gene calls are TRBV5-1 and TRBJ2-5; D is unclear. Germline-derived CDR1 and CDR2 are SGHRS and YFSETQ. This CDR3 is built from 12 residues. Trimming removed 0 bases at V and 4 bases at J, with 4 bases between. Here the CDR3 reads CASSLEGETQYF. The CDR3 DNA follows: TGCGCCAGCAGCTTGGAAGGAGAGACCCAGTACTTC. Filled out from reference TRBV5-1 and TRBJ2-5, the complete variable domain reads KAGVTQTPRYLIKTRGQQVTLSCSPISGHRSVSWYQQTPGQGLQFLFEYFSETQRNKGNFPGRFSGRQFSNSRSEMNVSTLELGDSALYLCASSLEGETQYFGPGTRLLVL.